This T cell receptor beta chain comes out of a study of T-cell memory formation after mild COVID-19. The study, taken as a whole, reports: Clones contracting across day 15 to 85 had a balanced CD4/CD8 profile; later expanding clones leaned CD4+.

Germline V gene sequence: CDR1 SEHNR, CDR2 FQNEAQ (reference sequence). Trimming pared 2 bases from V and 0 bases from J, leaving 17 bases between. This CDR3 is built from 17 residues. Each CDR3 protein gets one entry after TCRdb re-called the 5' RACE reads with MiXCR. In the table there are about 190,000 distinct CDR3 sequences, over 20% of which are singletons. This clonotype occurred a few times. The antigen remains undetermined. The sequenced sample consisted of PBMCs or a T cell subset sorted from them (not recorded which). This clonotype was obtained from an adult woman who had mild COVID-19 (a few samples of this study predate the infection). Cell type and time point are not known. This chain uses TRBV7-9 with TRBJ2-7; maybe TRBD1 (6 bases). CDR3 sequence: CASSLTSGGDISYEQYF. The CDR3 DNA reads as TGTGCCAGCAGCTTAACGTCTGGGGGCGACATCTCCTACGAGCAGTACTTC.